This is a list of T cell receptor beta chains from one sample in a study of blood T cell repertoires in COVID-19. Profiled with immunoSEQ multiplex PCR; TCRdb holds only in-frame clones, not every one. The sample lists tens of thousands of clones, around 86% occurring once. Sequenced: peripheral blood. These receptors were obtained from a woman aged 80 or over with active or convalescent COVID-19. Each CDR3 is given with its conserved first and last residue. D genes are given only for firm matches. Expanded clones get a size class; other rows say once, few or many, or leave the size out.

J gene: TRBJ1-5; D gene: TRBD1; clone size: few; CDR3 length: 16; V gene: TRBV23-1; CDR3 protein: CASTHIRDRSNQPQHF; CDR3 DNA: TGCGCCAGCACCCATATCCGGGACAGATCCAATCAGCCCCAGCATTTT
J gene: TRBJ1-2; D gene: NA; clone size: NA; CDR3 length: 14; V gene: TRBV7-9; CDR3 protein: CASSVTRDYYGYTF; CDR3 DNA: TGTGCCAGCAGCGTGACTAGGGACTACTATGGCTACACCTTC
J gene: TRBJ1-2; D gene: NA; clone size: once; CDR3 length: 12; V gene: TRBV6-5; CDR3 protein: CASSSLIYGYTF; CDR3 DNA: TGTGCCAGCAGTTCCCTAATCTATGGCTACACCTTC
J gene: TRBJ2-4; D gene: NA; clone size: NA; CDR3 length: 14; V gene: TRBV7-9; CDR3 protein: CATSGPETKNIQYF; CDR3 DNA: TGTGCCACAAGTGGGCCGGAAACCAAAAACATTCAGTACTTC
J gene: TRBJ1-1; D gene: NA; clone size: NA; CDR3 length: 16; V gene: TRBV4-3; CDR3 protein: CASSQDTGTPNTEAFF; CDR3 DNA: TGCGCCAGCAGCCAAGATACCGGGACACCAAACACTGAAGCTTTCTTT
J gene: TRBJ1-6; D gene: TRBD1; clone size: NA; CDR3 length: 15; V gene: TRBV14; CDR3 protein: CASSQRQGSHSPLHF; CDR3 DNA: TGTGCCAGCAGCCAGCGACAGGGTTCGCATTCACCCCTCCACTTT
J gene: TRBJ2-7; D gene: NA; clone size: NA; CDR3 length: 15; V gene: TRBV14; CDR3 protein: CASSRSGSKTYEQYF; CDR3 DNA: TGTGCCAGCAGCCGATCAGGGTCCAAAACCTACGAGCAGTACTTC
J gene: TRBJ2-1; D gene: NA; clone size: NA; CDR3 length: 15; V gene: TRBV5-4; CDR3 protein: CASSLPAGADNEQFF; CDR3 DNA: TGTGCCAGCAGCTTGCCCGCGGGGGCAGACAATGAGCAGTTCTTC
J gene: TRBJ2-7; D gene: NA; clone size: NA; CDR3 length: 13; V gene: TRBV6-5; CDR3 protein: CASTREAYYEQYF; CDR3 DNA: TGTGCCAGCACTAGAGAGGCCTACTACGAGCAGTACTTC
J gene: TRBJ2-3; D gene: TRBD2; clone size: NA; CDR3 length: 17; V gene: TRBV7-2; CDR3 protein: CASSLGGAGALRDTQYF; CDR3 DNA: TGTGCCAGCAGCTTAGGGGGAGCGGGGGCCCTGCGGGATACGCAGTATTTT
J gene: TRBJ2-1; D gene: TRBD2; clone size: NA; CDR3 length: 14; V gene: TRBV9; CDR3 protein: CASSHGGAMDEQFF; CDR3 DNA: TGTGCCAGCAGCCACGGGGGGGCCATGGATGAGCAGTTCTTC